Described below is a single T cell receptor beta chain sequence and its context. Its matching antigen is unknown. This sample stems from a study of CD8 T cells in ankylosing spondylitis. Looked up from germline, CDR1 is SNHLY and CDR2 is FYNNEI. V shed 7 bases and J shed 5 bases, with 18 bases lying between them. The CDR3 runs 14 residues. Study-level results: Ankylosing spondylitis blood appeared to carry a characteristic TCR beta motif of fewer than 10 highly homologous variants. The disease-linked clones had a CD8+ phenotype and low blood frequencies.

TCRdb re-called the 5' RACE reads through MiXCR, storing one row per CDR3 protein. The repertoire holds 390,000 or so distinct CDR3 sequences, with about a fifth as singletons. The V call is TRBV2, the J call TRBJ2-7; D is ambiguous. The sequence derives from a male donor with ankylosing spondylitis. Specimen: blood, either unsorted or a sorted T cell fraction (not recorded which). CDR3 protein: CASKRFRARNEQYF. The CDR3 coding sequence is TGTGCCAGCAAACGTTTCCGGGCAAGAAACGAGCAGTACTTC.